This T cell receptor beta chain was found in a study of CD8 T cells in Susac syndrome. V gave up 1 base and J gave up 7 bases; unmatched junction bases: 3. The CDR3 covers 14 residues. Germline CDR1 SGHKS, CDR2 YYEKEE (reference sequence). Negative magnetic isolation gave CD8+ and CD4+ cells; FACS enriched CD8+ TEMRA. With random hexamers, about 0.5 to 1 ug RNA was reverse transcribed. TCRdb reprocessed the immunoSEQ multiplex PCR reads via MiXCR and lists one record per CDR3 protein. The sample yields under 95,000 distinct CDR3 sequences, approximately 95% seen once. The specimen was CD8+ T cells from PBMCs. This receptor was identified in a human donor with Susac syndrome. The chain is built from TRBV5-5 and TRBJ2-1; 9 bases map to TRBD2. The CDR3 sequence: CASSLPSGKNEQFF. As DNA, the CDR3 is TGTGCCAGCAGCTTGCCTAGCGGGAAAAATGAGCAGTTCTTC.